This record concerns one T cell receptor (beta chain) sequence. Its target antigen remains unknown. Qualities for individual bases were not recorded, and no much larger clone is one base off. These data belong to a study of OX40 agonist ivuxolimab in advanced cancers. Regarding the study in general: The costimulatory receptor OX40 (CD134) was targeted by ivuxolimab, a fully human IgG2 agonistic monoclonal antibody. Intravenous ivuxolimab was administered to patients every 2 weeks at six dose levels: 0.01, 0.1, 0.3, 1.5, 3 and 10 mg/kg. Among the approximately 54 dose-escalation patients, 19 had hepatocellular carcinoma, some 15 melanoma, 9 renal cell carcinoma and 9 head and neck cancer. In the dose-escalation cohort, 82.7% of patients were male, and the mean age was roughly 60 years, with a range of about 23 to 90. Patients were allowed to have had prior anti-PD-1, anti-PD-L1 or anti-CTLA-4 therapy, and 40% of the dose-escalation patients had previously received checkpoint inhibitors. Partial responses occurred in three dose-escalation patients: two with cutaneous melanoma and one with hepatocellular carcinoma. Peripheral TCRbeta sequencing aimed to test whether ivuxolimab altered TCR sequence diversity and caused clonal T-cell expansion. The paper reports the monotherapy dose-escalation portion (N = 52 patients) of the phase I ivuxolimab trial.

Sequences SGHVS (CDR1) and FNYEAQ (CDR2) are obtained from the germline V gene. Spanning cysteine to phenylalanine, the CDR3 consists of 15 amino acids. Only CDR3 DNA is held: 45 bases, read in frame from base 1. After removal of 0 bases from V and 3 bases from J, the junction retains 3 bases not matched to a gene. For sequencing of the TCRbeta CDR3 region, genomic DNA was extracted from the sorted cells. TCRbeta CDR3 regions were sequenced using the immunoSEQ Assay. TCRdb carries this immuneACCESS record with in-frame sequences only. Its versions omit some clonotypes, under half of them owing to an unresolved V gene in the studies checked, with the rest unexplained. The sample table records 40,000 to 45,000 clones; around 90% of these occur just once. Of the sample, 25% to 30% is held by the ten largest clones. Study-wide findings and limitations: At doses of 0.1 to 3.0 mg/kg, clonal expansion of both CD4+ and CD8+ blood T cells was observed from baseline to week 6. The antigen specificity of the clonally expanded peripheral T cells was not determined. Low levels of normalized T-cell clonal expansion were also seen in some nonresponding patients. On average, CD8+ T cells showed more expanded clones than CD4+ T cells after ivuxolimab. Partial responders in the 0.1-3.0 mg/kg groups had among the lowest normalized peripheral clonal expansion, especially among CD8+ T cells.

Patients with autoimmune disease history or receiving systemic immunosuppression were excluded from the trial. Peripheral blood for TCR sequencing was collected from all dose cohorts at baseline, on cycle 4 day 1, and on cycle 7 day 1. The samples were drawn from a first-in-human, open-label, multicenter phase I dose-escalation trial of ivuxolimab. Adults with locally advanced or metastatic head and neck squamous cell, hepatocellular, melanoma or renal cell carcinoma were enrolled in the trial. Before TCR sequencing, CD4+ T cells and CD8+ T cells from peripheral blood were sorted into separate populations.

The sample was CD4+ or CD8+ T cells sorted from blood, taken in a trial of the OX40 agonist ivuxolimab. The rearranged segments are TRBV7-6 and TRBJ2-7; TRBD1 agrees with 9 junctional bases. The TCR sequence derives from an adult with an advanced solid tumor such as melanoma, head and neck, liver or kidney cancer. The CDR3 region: CASSLAGTGIYEQYF. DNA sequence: TGTGCCAGCAGCTTAGCTGGGACAGGGATCTACGAGCAGTACTTC.